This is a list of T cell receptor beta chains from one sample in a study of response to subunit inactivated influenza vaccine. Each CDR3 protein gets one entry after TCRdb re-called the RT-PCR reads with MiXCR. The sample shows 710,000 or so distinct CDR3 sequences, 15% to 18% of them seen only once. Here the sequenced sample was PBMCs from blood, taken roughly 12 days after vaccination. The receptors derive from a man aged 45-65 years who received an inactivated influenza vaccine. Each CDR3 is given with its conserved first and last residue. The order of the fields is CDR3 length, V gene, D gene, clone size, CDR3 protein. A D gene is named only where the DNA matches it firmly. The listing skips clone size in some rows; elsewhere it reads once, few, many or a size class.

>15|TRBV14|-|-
CASSQEGWAGGELFF
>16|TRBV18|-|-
CASSPSWTGAGDEQFF
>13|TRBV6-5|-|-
CASSYPGSETQYF
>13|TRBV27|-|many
CASSSRVGETQYF
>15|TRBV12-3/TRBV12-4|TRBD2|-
CASSLQLAGNNEQFF
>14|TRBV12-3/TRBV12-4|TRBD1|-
CASSTGTGVGELFF
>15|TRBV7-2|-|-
CASSHPGMGSYEQYF
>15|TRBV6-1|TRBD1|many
CASSRVRQGAGEQYF
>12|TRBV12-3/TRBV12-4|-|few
CASSFITGELFF
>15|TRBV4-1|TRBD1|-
CASSRDGQGTYEQYF
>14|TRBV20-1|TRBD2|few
CSARVAGATGELFF
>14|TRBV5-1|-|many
CASSLEAATDTQYF
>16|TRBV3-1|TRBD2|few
CASSQDLAGGQETQYF
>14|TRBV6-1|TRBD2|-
CASRNLAGVDTQYF
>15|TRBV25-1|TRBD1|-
CASRRTRGQDETQYF
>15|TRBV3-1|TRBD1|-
CASSHLDRAGNTIYF
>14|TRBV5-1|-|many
CASKSDTFTDTQYF
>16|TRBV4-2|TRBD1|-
CASSQPGQGARTEAFF